This TCR beta chain was captured in a study of T cell clones after liver transplantation. The V and J ends lost 3 bases and 1 base, in that order; junction bases with no gene match: 14. CDR1 and CDR2 (germline): SQVTM, ANQGSEA. CDR3 size: 18 residues. Measured with immunoSEQ multiplex PCR; TCRdb has only the in-frame clones, and not every one. The sample shows approximately 18,000 clones, around 91% of them seen only once. This chain connects TRBV29-1 to TRBJ2-1; 8 bases match TRBD1. This clonotype was sampled from a human patient who received a liver transplant. T cells may partly derive from the graft donor. The sequencing here drew on CD8+ T cells from blood, taken almost 47 months after liver transplant. The CDR3, as DNA: TGCAGCGTTGACGGCCGGACAGGGAAGGTCTGGTCCTACAATGAGCAGTTCTTC. Amino acid sequence: CSVDGRTGKVWSYNEQFF.